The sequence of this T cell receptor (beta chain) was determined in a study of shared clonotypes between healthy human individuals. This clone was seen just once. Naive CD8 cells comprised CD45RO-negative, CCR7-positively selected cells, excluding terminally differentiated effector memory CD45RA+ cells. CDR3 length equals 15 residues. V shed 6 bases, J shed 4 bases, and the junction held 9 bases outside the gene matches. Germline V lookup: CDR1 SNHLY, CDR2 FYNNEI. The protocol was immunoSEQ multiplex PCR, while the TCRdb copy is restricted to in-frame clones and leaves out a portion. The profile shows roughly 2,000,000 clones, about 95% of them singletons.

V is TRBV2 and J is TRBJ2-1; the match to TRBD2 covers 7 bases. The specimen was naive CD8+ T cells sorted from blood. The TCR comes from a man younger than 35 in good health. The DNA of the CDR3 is TGTGCCAGCAGCAATCTAGCGGTCGCGTACAATGAGCAGTTCTTC. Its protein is CASSNLAVAYNEQFF. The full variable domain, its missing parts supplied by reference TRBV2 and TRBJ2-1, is EPEVTQTPSHQVTQMGQEVILRCVPISNHLYFYWYRQILGQKVEFLVSFYNNEISEKSEIFDDQFSVERPDGSNFTLKIRSTKLEDSAMYFCASSNLAVAYNEQFFGPGTRLTVL.